This TCR beta chain was identified during a study of blood T cell repertoires in COVID-19. Looking at the study overall: Specimens from acute and convalescent COVID-19 originated in the United States, Italy and Spain. In each case, the material was cDNA or gDNA derived from T cells, B-cell-depleted T cells, or PBMCs.

The length of the CDR3 is 16 residues. J gave up 8 bases and V 1 base, and 11 bases lay outside the gene matches. The germline gives CDR1 SGHRS, CDR2 YFSETQ. Authors' analysis steps: From reference gene primer amplification, estimates of nucleated cell counts were derived. The repertoire was sequenced with immunoSEQ multiplex PCR; TCRdb's copy has only in-frame clones and lacks some. The V and J calls and clone size were taken over from that table, and D and trimming were inferred from the DNA. Of about 200,000 clones in the sample, roughly nine tenths were seen once. The sequence derives from a man between 60 and 70 years old with active or convalescent COVID-19. Sequenced input: peripheral blood. The chain uses TRBV5-1 and TRBJ2-1, with 8 bases aligning to TRBD1. CDR3 amino acids: CASSLIPRGRLDEQFF. For the CDR3, the DNA is TGCGCCAGCAGCTTGATCCCCAGGGGGCGCTTGGATGAGCAGTTCTTC.